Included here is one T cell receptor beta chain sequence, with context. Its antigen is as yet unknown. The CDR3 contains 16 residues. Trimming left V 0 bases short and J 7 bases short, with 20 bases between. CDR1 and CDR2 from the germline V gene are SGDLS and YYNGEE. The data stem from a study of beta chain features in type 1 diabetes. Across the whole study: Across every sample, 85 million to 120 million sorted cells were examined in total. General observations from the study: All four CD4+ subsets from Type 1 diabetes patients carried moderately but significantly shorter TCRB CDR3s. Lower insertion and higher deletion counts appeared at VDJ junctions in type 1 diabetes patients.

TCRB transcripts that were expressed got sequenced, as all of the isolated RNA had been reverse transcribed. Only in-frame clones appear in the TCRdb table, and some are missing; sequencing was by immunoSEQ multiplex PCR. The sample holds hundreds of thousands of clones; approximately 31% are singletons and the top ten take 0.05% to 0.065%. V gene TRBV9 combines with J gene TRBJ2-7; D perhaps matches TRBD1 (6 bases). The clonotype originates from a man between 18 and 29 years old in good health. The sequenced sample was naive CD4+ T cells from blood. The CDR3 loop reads CASSVAPGQLDSEQYF. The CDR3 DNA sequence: TGTGCCAGCAGCGTAGCCCCAGGACAGCTGGATTCGGAGCAGTACTTC.